The 21 T cell receptor beta chains given below trace back to one sample, sequenced in a study of spatial heterogeneity in lung cancer. The time point here: blood at routine non-recurrence follow-up after resection. No cells were sorted before sequencing. The whole RNA sequenced was extracted from tumor, nontumor lung or frozen PBMC. Via MiXCR, TCRdb re-called the 5' RACE reads, giving one row per CDR3 protein. Found here are some 54,000 distinct CDR3 sequences, 7.4% of them singletons; the top ten hold 35%. The sequencing used PBMCs, collected at follow-up. Receptors were obtained from a female donor with early-stage non-small cell lung cancer.

This clonotype has a count of ten or more. This chain links TRBV7-2 with TRBJ1-5, with a possible D match to TRBD1 (6 bases). The V gene's germline CDR1 is SGHTA and CDR2 FQGNSA. Trimming shortened V by 4 bases and J by 6 bases, and 16 bases separated the two germline ends. There are 15 residues in the CDR3. The CDR3 loop reads CASSSRKGVGQPQHF. The CDR3, as DNA: TGTGCCAGCAGCTCCCGGAAGGGGGTGGGTCAGCCCCAGCATTTT.

The genes are TRBV28 and TRBJ1-1; D call uncertain. The CDR3 has 13 amino acids. Trimming stripped 5 bases from V and 7 bases from J, with 14 bases between. The germline CDR1 and CDR2 sequences are MDHEN and SYDVKM. The CDR3 reads CASSHRSYGEAFF. The DNA for the CDR3 is TGTGCCAGCAGTCACCGGAGTTACGGTGAAGCTTTCTTT.

This clonotype has a count of ten or more. The genes are TRBV2 and TRBJ2-3, with 7 bases aligning to TRBD2. The germline CDR1 and CDR2 sequences are SNHLY and FYNNEI. The CDR3 runs to 15 residues. V lost 5 bases, J lost 2 bases, and 7 bases stayed unmatched. For the CDR3, the DNA is TGTGCCAGCAGTCCTACTAGCGCCTACACAGATACGCAGTATTTT. Protein: CASSPTSAYTDTQYF.

The chain links TRBV6-1 to TRBJ1-1, with D perhaps TRBD1 (5 bases). The germline V gene encodes CDR1 MNHNS and CDR2 SASEGT. The ends were cut back, 9 bases at V and 8 bases at J, with 25 bases in the middle. The CDR3 is 15 amino acids. In DNA form, the CDR3 reads TGTGCCAGTTTTTTAACCCGGGGCCTCGAGATGGAAGCTTTCTTT. It is translated as CASFLTRGLEMEAFF.

This clonotype was counted many times. V usage is TRBV7-3 and J usage is TRBJ2-3; D ambiguous. Trimming pared 2 bases from V and 4 bases from J, leaving 10 bases between. The CDR3 sequence is 14 residues long. Germline V gene data show CDR1 as SGHTA and CDR2 as FQGTGA. In DNA form, the CDR3 reads TGTGCCAGCAGCTTAGAGCCAGACGCAGATACGCAGTATTTT. This sequence encodes CASSLEPDADTQYF.

For this clonotype: The germline gene is not matched at one end of the junction; a read error may be the cause. The V gene is TRBV5-1, the J gene TRBJ2-2; TRBD1 agrees at 8 bases. Germline assignment: CDR1 SGHRS and CDR2 YFSETQ. This CDR3 spans 15 amino acids. The CDR3, as DNA: TGCGTCAGCAGTGCCGGGACAGGGAACACCGGGGAGCTGTTTTTT. Translating it yields CVSSAGTGNTGELFF. The variable domain in full, completed from reference TRBV5-1 and TRBJ2-2, reads KAGVTQTPRYLIKTRGQQVTLSCSPISGHRSVSWYQQTPGQGLQFLFEYFSETQRNKGNFPGRFSGRQFSNSRSEMNVSTLELGDSALYLCVSSAGTGNTGELFFGEGSRLTVL.

The table lists this clonotype with many counts. This sequence joins TRBV29-1 and TRBJ2-4; 7 positions agree with TRBD2. This CDR3 comprises 12 residues. Germline V gene data show CDR1 as SQVTM and CDR2 as ANQGSEA. V lost 3 bases and J lost 4; bases outside the gene matches: 0. The CDR3 loop reads CSVERGKNIQYF. The DNA for the CDR3 is TGCAGCGTTGAGCGGGGGAAAAACATTCAGTACTTC.

This clonotype has ten or more counts. J is TRBJ2-3 and V is TRBV24-1; 7 bases agree with TRBD1. There are 13 residues in the CDR3. Germline V gene sequence: CDR1 KGHDR, CDR2 SFDVKD. J was trimmed by 5 bases and V by 6 bases; bases with no gene match: 4. CDR3: CATSTAGGDTQYF. The CDR3 coding sequence is TGTGCCACCAGTACGGCAGGGGGAGATACGCAGTATTTT.

The chain employs TRBV14 and TRBJ1-4; D is ambiguous. The CDR3 totals 15 residues. V gave up 3 bases and J gave up 8 bases, with 16 bases separating them. Germline CDR1 SGHDN, CDR2 FVKESK. The CDR3 is CASSHRAGRTEKLFF. For the CDR3, the DNA is TGTGCCAGCAGCCATAGGGCCGGCCGTACGGAAAAACTGTTTTTT.

This clonotype was observed at least ten times. The genes are TRBV14 and TRBJ2-2, with 7 bases identical to TRBD2. Germline V gives CDR1 SGHDN, CDR2 FVKESK. J gave up 4 bases and V 4 bases, and 9 bases lay outside the gene matches. The CDR3 runs to 16 residues. CDR3 sequence: CASSPRRTRGTGELFF. Written as DNA, the CDR3 is TGTGCCAGCAGCCCCCGAAGGACTAGGGGCACCGGGGAGCTGTTTTTT.

This clonotype was recorded many times. This chain joins TRBV4-3 and TRBJ2-2, with 7 bases matching TRBD1. The CDR3 loop spans 15 amino acids. The germline gives CDR1 LGHNA, CDR2 YSLEER. After removal of 4 bases from V and 6 bases from J, the junction contained 8 bases not matched to a gene. CDR3 in amino acids: CASSRVTQGAGELFF. The CDR3 DNA follows: TGCGCCAGCAGCCGGGTCACTCAGGGGGCCGGGGAGCTGTTTTTT.

This clonotype turned up a few times. The chain employs TRBV5-1 and TRBJ2-1; 8 bases map to TRBD1. This CDR3 has 14 amino acids. Germline CDR1 and CDR2: SGHRS and YFSETQ. Losses at the gene ends were 4 bases for V and 6 bases for J; bases not matched to a gene: 6. This chain's CDR3 is CASSIRDRTNEQFF. The CDR3 DNA follows: TGCGCCAGCAGCATAAGGGACAGGACCAATGAGCAGTTCTTC. The whole variable domain, remainder taken from reference TRBV5-1 and TRBJ2-1, is KAGVTQTPRYLIKTRGQQVTLSCSPISGHRSVSWYQQTPGQGLQFLFEYFSETQRNKGNFPGRFSGRQFSNSRSEMNVSTLELGDSALYLCASSIRDRTNEQFFGPGTRLTVL.

This clonotype was observed a handful of times. The V call is TRBV5-1, the J call TRBJ1-1, with a tentative D call TRBD1 (6 bases). This CDR3 has 15 residues. Trimming removed 4 bases from V and 0 bases from J, with 13 bases in between. CDR1 SGHRS and CDR2 YFSETQ come from the germline V gene. CDR3 residues: CASSQKQGLNTEAFF. Here the CDR3 DNA reads TGCGCCAGCAGCCAGAAACAGGGTCTGAACACTGAAGCTTTCTTT.

Points on this clonotype: The junction departs from the called germline gene at one end, perhaps through a read error. The CDR3 loop is CTSSLTVQGEKLFF. In nucleotides, the CDR3 is TGTACCAGCAGCTTAACTGTACAGGGAGAAAAACTGTTTTTT. V and J are TRBV7-9 and TRBJ1-4; tentatively, D is TRBD1 (6 bases). The germline V gene has CDR1 SEHNR and CDR2 FQNEAQ (reference sequence). This CDR3 is built from 14 residues.

The CDR3 loop is CSAREGGRTGSYEQYF. The CDR3 bases are TGCAGTGCTAGAGAAGGTGGGCGGACAGGATCCTACGAGCAGTACTTC. The rearrangement joins TRBV20-1 to TRBJ2-7, with 7 nucleotides matching TRBD1. The CDR3 has 16 amino acids. Germline V CDR1 and CDR2: DFQATT, SNEGSKA (reference sequence). The trim removed 0 bases at V and 1 base at J, leaving 9 bases unmatched.

This clonotype was counted ten times or more. CDR3 DNA sequence: TGTGCCACCAGCGGTCCGGGACAGGGTTTTTCCGCGGGAAATGAAAAACTGTTTTTT. Translating gives CATSGPGQGFSAGNEKLFF. The genes are TRBV15 and TRBJ1-4; 9 positions match TRBD1. The trim removed 5 bases at V and 5 bases at J, leaving 18 bases unmatched. Germline V CDR1 and CDR2: LNHNV, YYDKDF (reference sequence). The CDR3 covers 19 residues.

V gene TRBV7-9 combines with J gene TRBJ2-7; no firm D call. Germline CDR1 is SEHNR and CDR2 is FQNEAQ (reference sequence). V gave up 2 bases and J gave up 9 bases, with 14 bases separating them. The CDR3 length is 13 residues. CDR3 coding DNA: TGTGCCAGCAGCTTAACCGCGCTCAAGGGGCAGTACTTC. As protein: CASSLTALKGQYF.

This clonotype was recorded at least ten times. The gene calls are TRBV5-8 and TRBJ2-5; D not certain. V lost 1 base to trimming and J lost 2 bases, with 6 bases between them. The CDR3 is 13 residues long. The germline V gene encodes CDR1 SGHTS and CDR2 YDEGEE. The CDR3 region is CASSLTAQETQYF. The CDR3 coding sequence is TGTGCCAGCAGCTTGACAGCTCAAGAGACCCAGTACTTC.

This clonotype has more than one count but fewer than ten. The rearrangement uses TRBV6-2 or TRBV6-3 and TRBJ1-5; D gene unclear. Trimming took off 7 bases at V and 2 bases at J, with 9 bases between the two ends. The CDR3 contains 13 residues. Germline V lookup: CDR1 MNHEY, CDR2 SVGEGT. CDR3 nucleotide sequence: TGTGCCAGCACCCCACCCGGCAATCAGCCCCAGCATTTT. Protein: CASTPPGNQPQHF.

Ten or more counts support this clonotype. The V gene is TRBV12-3 or TRBV12-4, the J gene TRBJ1-5; a weak D match, TRBD1 (6 bases). Between the trimmed V and J ends, which lost 7 bases and 11 bases, there was a span of 21 bases. There are 14 residues in the CDR3. The DNA of the CDR3 is TGTGCCAGCACCGCGTCACCTTACAGGGAGGCCCAGCATTTT. Its protein product is CASTASPYREAQHF.

This clonotype was observed many times. The chain links TRBV6-1 to TRBJ1-1; D call uncertain. The CDR3 has 13 residues. From germline, CDR1 is MNHNS and CDR2 SASEGT. V lost 1 base and J 8 bases, leaving 11 bases between the germline ends. The CDR3 DNA sequence: TGTGCCAGCAGTGAAGGACTTAATCGGGAAGCTTTCTTT. Translated, it gives CASSEGLNREAFF.